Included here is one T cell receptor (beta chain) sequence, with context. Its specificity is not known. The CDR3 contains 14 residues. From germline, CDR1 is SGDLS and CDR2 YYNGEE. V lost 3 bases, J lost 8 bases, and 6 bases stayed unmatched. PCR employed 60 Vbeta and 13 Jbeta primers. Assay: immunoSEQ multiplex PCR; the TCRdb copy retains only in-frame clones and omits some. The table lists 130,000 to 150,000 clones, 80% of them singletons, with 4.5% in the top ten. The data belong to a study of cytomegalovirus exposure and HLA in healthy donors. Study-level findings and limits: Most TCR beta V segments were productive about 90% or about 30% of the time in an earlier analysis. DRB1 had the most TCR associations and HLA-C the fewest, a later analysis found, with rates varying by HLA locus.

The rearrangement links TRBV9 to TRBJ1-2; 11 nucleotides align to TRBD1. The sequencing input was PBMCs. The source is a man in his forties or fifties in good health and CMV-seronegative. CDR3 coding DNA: TGTGCCAGCAGCGCCGGACAGGGGGCGGGGGGCTACACCTTC. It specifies CASSAGQGAGGYTF.